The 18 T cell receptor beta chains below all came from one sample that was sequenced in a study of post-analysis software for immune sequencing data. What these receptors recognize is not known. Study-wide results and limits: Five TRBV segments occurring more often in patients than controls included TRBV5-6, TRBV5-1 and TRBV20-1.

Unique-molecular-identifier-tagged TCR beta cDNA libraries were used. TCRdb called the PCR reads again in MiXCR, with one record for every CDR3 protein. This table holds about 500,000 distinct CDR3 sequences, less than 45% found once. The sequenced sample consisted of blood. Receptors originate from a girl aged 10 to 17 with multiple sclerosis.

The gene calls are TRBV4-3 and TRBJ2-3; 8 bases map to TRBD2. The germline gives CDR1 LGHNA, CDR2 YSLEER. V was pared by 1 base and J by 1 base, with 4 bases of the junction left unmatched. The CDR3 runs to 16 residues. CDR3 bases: TGCGCCAGCAGCCAAGTAACTAGCGGAGGCACAGATACGCAGTATTTT. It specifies CASSQVTSGGTDTQYF.

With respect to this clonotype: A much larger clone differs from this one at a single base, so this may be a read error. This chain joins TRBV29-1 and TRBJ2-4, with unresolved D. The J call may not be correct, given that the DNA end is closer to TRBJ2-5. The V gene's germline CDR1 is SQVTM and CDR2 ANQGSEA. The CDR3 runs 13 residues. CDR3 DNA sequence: TGCAGCGTTGCGGTAGGTGAATTGGAGACCCAGTACTTC. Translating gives CSVAVGELETQYF.

DNA for the CDR3: TGCAGTGCCACTAGAACCGGGACAGCGGATGAAAAACTGTTTTTT. This encodes CSATRTGTADEKLFF. This chain joins TRBV20-1 and TRBJ1-4, with 7 bases matching TRBD1. Germline V gene sequence: CDR1 DFQATT, CDR2 SNEGSKA (reference sequence). This CDR3 is built from 15 residues. Trimming cost V 6 bases and J 6 bases; bases outside gene matches: 13.

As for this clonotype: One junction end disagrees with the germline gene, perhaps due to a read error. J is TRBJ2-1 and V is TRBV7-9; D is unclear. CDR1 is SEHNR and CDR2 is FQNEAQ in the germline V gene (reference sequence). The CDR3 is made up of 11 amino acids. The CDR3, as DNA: TGCGCCAGCCGTACCCTCATTGAGCAGTTCTTC. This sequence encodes CASRTLIEQFF.

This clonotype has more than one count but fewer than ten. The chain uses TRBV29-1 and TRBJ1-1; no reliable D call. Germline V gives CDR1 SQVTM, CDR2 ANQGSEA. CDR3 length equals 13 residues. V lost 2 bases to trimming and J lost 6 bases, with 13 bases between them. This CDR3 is CSVEHPGIAEAFF. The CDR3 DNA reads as TGCAGCGTTGAACACCCCGGGATCGCTGAAGCTTTCTTT.

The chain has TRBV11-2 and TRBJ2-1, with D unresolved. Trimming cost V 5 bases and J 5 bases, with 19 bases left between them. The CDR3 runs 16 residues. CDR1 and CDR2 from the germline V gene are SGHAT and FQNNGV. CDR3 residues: CASSPPYSAEHNEQFF. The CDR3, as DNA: TGTGCCAGCAGCCCACCGTACAGCGCGGAACACAATGAGCAGTTCTTC.

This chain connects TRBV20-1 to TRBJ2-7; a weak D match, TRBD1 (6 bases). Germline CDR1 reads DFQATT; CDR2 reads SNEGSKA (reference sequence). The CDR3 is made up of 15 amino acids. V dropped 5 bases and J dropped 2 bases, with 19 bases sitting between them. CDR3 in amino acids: CSAGNPAQGTYEQYF. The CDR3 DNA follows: TGCAGTGCTGGAAACCCAGCACAGGGAACCTACGAGCAGTACTTC.

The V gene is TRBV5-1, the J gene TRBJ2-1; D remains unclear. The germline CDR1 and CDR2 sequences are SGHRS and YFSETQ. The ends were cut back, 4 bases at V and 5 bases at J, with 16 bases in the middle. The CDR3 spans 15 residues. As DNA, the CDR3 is TGCGCCAGCAGCCCTGCTAGGTCCAGAAACAATGAGCAGTTCTTC. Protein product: CASSPARSRNNEQFF.

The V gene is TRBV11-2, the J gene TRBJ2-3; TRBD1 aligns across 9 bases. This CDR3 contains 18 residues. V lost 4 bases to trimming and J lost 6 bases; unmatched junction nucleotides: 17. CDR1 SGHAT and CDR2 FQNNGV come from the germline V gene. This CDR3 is CASSSWTTRQGVGDTQYF. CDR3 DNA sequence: TGTGCCAGCAGCTCCTGGACGACCCGACAGGGGGTAGGGGATACGCAGTATTTT.

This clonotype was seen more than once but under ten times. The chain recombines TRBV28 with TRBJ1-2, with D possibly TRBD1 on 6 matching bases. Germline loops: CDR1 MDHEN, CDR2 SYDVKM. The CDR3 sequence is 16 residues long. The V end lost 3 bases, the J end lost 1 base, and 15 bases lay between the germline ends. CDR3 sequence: CASSLPSQGINYGYTF. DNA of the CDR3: TGTGCCAGCAGTTTGCCCTCACAGGGAATTAACTATGGCTACACCTTC.

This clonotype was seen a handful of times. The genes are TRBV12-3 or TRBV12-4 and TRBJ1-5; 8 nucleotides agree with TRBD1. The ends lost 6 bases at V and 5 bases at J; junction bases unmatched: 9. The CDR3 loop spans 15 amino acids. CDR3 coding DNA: TGTGCCAGCAGGCGGACAGGGATTCGCGATCAGCCCCAGCATTTT. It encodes CASRRTGIRDQPQHF.

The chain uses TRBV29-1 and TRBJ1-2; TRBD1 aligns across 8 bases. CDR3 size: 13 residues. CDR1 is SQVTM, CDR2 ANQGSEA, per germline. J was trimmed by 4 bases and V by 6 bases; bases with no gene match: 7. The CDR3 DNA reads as TGCAGCGTCGGACAGGGAGAAATCTATGGCTACACCTTC. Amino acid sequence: CSVGQGEIYGYTF. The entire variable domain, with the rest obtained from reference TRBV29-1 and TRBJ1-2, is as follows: SAVISQKPSRDICQRGTSLTIQCQVDSQVTMMFWYRQQPGQSLTLIATANQGSEATYESGFVIDKFPISRPNLTFSTLTVSNMSPEDSSIYLCSVGQGEIYGYTFGSGTRLTVV.

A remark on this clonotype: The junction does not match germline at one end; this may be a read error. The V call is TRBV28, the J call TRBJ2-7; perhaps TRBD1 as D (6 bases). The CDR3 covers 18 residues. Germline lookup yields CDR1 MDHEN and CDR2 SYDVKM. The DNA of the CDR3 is TGTGCCGGCAGCTCCCGGGTGATAACGGGACACCATTCCTACGAGCAGTACTTC. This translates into CAGSSRVITGHHSYEQYF.

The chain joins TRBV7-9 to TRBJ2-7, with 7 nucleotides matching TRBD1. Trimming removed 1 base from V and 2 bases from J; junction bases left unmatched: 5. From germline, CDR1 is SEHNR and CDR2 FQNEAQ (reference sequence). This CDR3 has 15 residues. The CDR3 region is CASSLVATGTYEQYF. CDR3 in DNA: TGTGCCAGCAGCTTAGTTGCGACAGGGACCTACGAGCAGTACTTC.

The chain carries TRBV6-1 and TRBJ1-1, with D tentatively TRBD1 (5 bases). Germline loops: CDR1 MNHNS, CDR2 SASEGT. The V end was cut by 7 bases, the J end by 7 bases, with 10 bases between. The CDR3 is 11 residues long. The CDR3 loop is CASKWDVEAFF. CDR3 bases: TGTGCCAGCAAGTGGGACGTTGAAGCTTTCTTT.

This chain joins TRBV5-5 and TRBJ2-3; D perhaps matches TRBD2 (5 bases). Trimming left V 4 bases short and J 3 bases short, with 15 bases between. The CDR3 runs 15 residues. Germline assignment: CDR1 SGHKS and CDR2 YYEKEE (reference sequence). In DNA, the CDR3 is TGTGCCAGCAGCCACCTTACTAGAGGTACAGATACGCAGTATTTT. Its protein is CASSHLTRGTDTQYF.

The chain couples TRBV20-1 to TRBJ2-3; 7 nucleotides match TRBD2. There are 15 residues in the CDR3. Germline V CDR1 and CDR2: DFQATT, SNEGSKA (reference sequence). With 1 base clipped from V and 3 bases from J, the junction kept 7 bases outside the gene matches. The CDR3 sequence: CSARGGAGITDTQYF. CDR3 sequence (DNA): TGCAGTGCTAGAGGGGGAGCGGGAATTACAGATACGCAGTATTTT.

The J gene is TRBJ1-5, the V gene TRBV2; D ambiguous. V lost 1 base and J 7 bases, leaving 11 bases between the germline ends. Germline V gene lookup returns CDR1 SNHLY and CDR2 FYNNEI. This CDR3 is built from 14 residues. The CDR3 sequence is CASSEEGDRQPQHF. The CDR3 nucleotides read TGTGCCAGCAGTGAAGAGGGCGACCGGCAGCCCCAGCATTTT.